This T cell receptor beta chain was profiled in a study of T cells after yellow fever vaccination (dated by TCRdb to the late 2010s). Regarding the research as a whole: Using CD3, CD45RA, CCR7 and CD95 staining, memory subsets (EM, EMRA, CM and Tscm) were sorted on a BD FACS Aria III. The SMART-Seq v4 Ultra Low Input RNA kit was used to prepare libraries from fractions with low cell numbers. To follow T-cell clones before and after both primary and booster YFV17D yellow fever vaccination, bulk TCR alpha and beta repertoires underwent longitudinal sequencing. Two healthy male donors, one aged 18 to 30 and one aged 30 to 40 years, made up the cohort. Blood was drawn at multiple timepoints before and after primary and secondary immunization, with bulk PBMC replicates and cell subsets isolated. Sorting of memory subsets took place on days 0, 15 and 45 and at 18 months after primary vaccination, as well as on days 0, 15 and 45 after the 30-year booster. Findings and caveats that apply to the study as a whole: In the sorted memory subsets on day 0, nearly all of the vaccine-responding clonotypes fell below detection. After the booster, most of the clones that had expanded following primary vaccination were detected again (roughly 97% of CD4 and around nine tenths of CD8), which suggests that memory was broadly maintained. Because abundant contaminating clonotypes from the bulk population could be contained in FACS-sorted repertoires, computational filtering was required. The secondary T-cell response was found to be weaker but faster than the primary response, with a peak reached on day 5 rather than on day 15. A small fraction of clonotypes appeared in both the CD4 and CD8 compartments, likely as a result of convergent recombination. Only two donors were included in the study, so the extent to which the findings can be generalized is limited.

The CDR3 contains 14 residues, cysteine and phenylalanine counted. The sequence is cut down to CDR3 DNA, 42 bases in frame from base 1. CDR1 and CDR2, looked up from the germline V gene, are LGHNA and YSLEER. Trimming costs V 0 bases and J 13 bases, and their ends lie 16 bases apart. There are many counts of this clonotype. No qualities accompany the bases; no much larger clone lies one base away. The meaning of the sample's treatment or condition label: live attenuated yellow fever vaccine strain. A standard Ficoll-Paque protocol was used to isolate PBMCs from peripheral blood. RNA from sorted memory subsets was extracted with the RNeasy Micro Kit. These reads were obtained on an Illumina NovaSeq 6000. Synthesis of TCR cDNA relied on 5'RACE template switching, a step that introduced a universal primer site along with unique molecular identifiers. cDNA synthesis was primed from both the TCR alpha and TCR beta constant segments. Two PCR steps were used to amplify libraries, with sample barcodes and sequencing adapters being added in the second step. Libraries were sequenced on Illumina HiSeq 2500 (2x100 bp) or NovaSeq (2x150 bp). As for how the authors treated the data: Demultiplexing of reads and collapsing into UMI consensus sequences were performed with MIGEC, and V(D)J alignment was carried out with MiXCR. Clonotypes responding to the vaccine were identified with edgeR on replicate PBMC samples, with the criteria of FDR below 0.01 and a log2 fold change above 5 up to day 15. Each bulk clonotype received a CD4 or CD8 identity based on whether the sequenced CD4 or CD8 repertoire contained that clonotype at higher abundance. Clonotype frequencies in memory subsets were weighted by FACS-sorted cell numbers to estimate each clone's distribution across memory phenotypes. Through fastp at Q25 and MiXCR, TCRdb rebuilt clones from the public reads, retaining in-frame beta chains. Every distinct CDR3 protein forms one entry, paired with its most common genes and DNA. In this record, the V and J calls reflect TCRdb's handling and not the investigators' own analysis. Counted in this sample were about 53,000 distinct CDR3 sequences; 5% to 6.5% of them appeared once. Around a third of the sample goes to the ten largest clones.

This sequence was found in a man younger than 35 who received the YFV17D yellow fever vaccine. The chain is encoded by TRBV4-3 joined to TRBJ2-1; a confident D gene designation cannot be given. Source: PBMCs, either bulk or a sorted T-cell subset (CD4+, CD8+, memory, or dextramer-sorted; not recorded which), taken on the day of the yellow fever booster vaccination. The CDR3: CASSQDQVPRHQFF. The sequenced DNA is TGCGCCAGCAGCCAAGATCAGGTTCCGAGACATCAGTTCTTC.